These 30 T cell receptor beta chains originate from one sample sequenced in a study of fetal regulatory T cell absence and autoimmunity. TCRdb keeps only in-frame clones here, not all; method: immunoSEQ multiplex PCR. The table records 95,000 or so clones, less than 80% of them present only once. The specimen was pancreas tissue. The receptors stem from a male donor with IPEX syndrome.

The chain links TRBV4-1 to TRBJ1-5; D is possibly TRBD1 (5 bases). The CDR3 totals 16 residues. Trimming pared 0 bases from V and 2 bases from J, leaving 11 bases between. Per the germline V gene, CDR1 is MGHRA and CDR2 is YSYEKL. The CDR3 DNA follows: TGCGCCAGCAGCCAAGAATGGAGGGGAGGCAATCAGCCCCAGCATTTT. Protein product: CASSQEWRGGNQPQHF.

This clone was picked up a small number of times. The gene calls are TRBV12-5 and TRBJ2-1, with a tentative D call TRBD1 (6 bases). CDR1 and CDR2 (germline): LGHNT, FRNRAP. V was pared by 5 bases and J by 3 bases, with 14 bases between. This CDR3 contains 15 residues. This CDR3 reads CASGPTTGYYNEQFF. CDR3 in DNA: TGTGCTAGTGGTCCTACCACAGGGTACTACAATGAGCAGTTCTTC.

Only one count was recorded for this clone. The rearrangement joins TRBV7-9 to TRBJ2-7; 7 bases are shared with TRBD1. Looked up from germline, CDR1 is SEHNR and CDR2 is FQNEAQ (reference sequence). CDR3 size: 14 residues. V lost 5 bases to trimming and J lost 2 bases; unmatched junction nucleotides: 6. The CDR3 nucleotides are TGTGCCAGCAGCCCGGGACAGTCCCCCTACGAGCAGTACTTC. Residues: CASSPGQSPYEQYF.

This clone was detected only once. The chain has TRBV5-1 and TRBJ2-1, with TRBD2 identical over 11 bases. The ends lost 0 bases at V and 6 bases at J; junction bases unmatched: 2. Germline V gives CDR1 SGHRS, CDR2 YFSETQ. The CDR3 is 15 amino acids. The CDR3 DNA is TGCGCCAGCAGCTTGGCTACTAGCGGGAGCAATGAGCAGTTCTTC. Translating gives CASSLATSGSNEQFF.

This clone was picked up a small number of times. The chain carries TRBV29-1 and TRBJ1-2, with TRBD1 matching 7 bases. Trimming cost V 4 bases and J 1 base; bases outside gene matches: 3. Germline lookup yields CDR1 SQVTM and CDR2 ANQGSEA. The CDR3 is 13 amino acids. This CDR3 reads CSVVGDSNYGYTF. CDR3 in DNA: TGCAGCGTTGTAGGGGACAGTAACTATGGCTACACCTTC. The complete variable domain, with remaining parts taken from reference TRBV29-1 and TRBJ1-2, reads SAVISQKPSRDICQRGTSLTIQCQVDSQVTMMFWYRQQPGQSLTLIATANQGSEATYESGFVIDKFPISRPNLTFSTLTVSNMSPEDSSIYLCSVVGDSNYGYTFGSGTRLTVV.

V usage is TRBV7-2 and J usage is TRBJ2-1; 14 bases match TRBD2. The CDR3 totals 16 residues. V trimming: 1 base; J trimming: 6 bases; junction bases outside the gene matches: 2. Germline CDR1 SGHTA, CDR2 FQGNSA. As DNA, the CDR3 is TGTGCCAGCAGCTTAGGAGGACTAGCGGGAGGCAATGAGCAGTTCTTC. It specifies CASSLGGLAGGNEQFF.

This clone was counted only a few times. The J gene is TRBJ2-7, the V gene TRBV7-9; TRBD2 aligns across 8 bases. J lost 5 bases, V lost 1 base, and 4 bases had no gene match. CDR1 and CDR2 from the germline V gene are SEHNR and FQNEAQ (reference sequence). CDR3 length: 14 amino acids. The CDR3, as DNA: TGTGCCAGCAGCTTAGGTGGACTAGCTGACGAGCAGTACTTC. Translating it yields CASSLGGLADEQYF. The variable domain in full, completed from reference TRBV7-9 and TRBJ2-7, reads DTGVSQNPRHKITKRGQNVTFRCDPISEHNRLYWYRQTLGQGPEFLTYFQNEAQLEKSRLLSDRFSAERPKGSFSTLEIQRTEQGDSAMYLCASSLGGLADEQYFGPGTRLTVT.

The rearrangement links TRBV14 to TRBJ2-5, with D possibly matching TRBD2 (5 bases). The V gene lost 3 bases and the J gene lost 4 bases, with 12 bases spanning the gap. The CDR3 contains 14 residues. The germline V gene encodes CDR1 SGHDN and CDR2 FVKESK. CDR3 bases: TGTGCCAGCAGCCAGAATGGGCTAGCAGAGACCCAGTACTTC. It yields the protein CASSQNGLAETQYF.

CDR3 DNA sequence: TGTGCCAGCAGTCTCACAGGGCATAGGAATGGCTACACCTTC. Translating it yields CASSLTGHRNGYTF. J is TRBJ1-2 and V is TRBV6-1; D possibly corresponds to TRBD1 (6 bases). The CDR3 contains 14 residues. V was trimmed by 5 bases and J by 6 bases, leaving 16 bases between them. CDR1 and CDR2 from the germline V gene are MNHNS and SASEGT.

The chain uses TRBV15 and TRBJ2-5, with D possibly being TRBD1 or TRBD2 (5 bases each). The germline V and J ends were trimmed by 5 bases and 2 bases, with 15 bases remaining between them. The CDR3 covers 15 residues. The V gene's germline CDR1 is LNHNV and CDR2 YYDKDF (reference sequence). In DNA form, the CDR3 reads TGTGCCACCAGCGTAGAGGTGTGGGGGCAAGAGACCCAGTACTTC. Translation gives CATSVEVWGQETQYF. Complete variable domain (other parts from reference TRBV15 and TRBJ2-5): DAMVIQNPRYQVTQFGKPVTLSCSQTLNHNVMYWYQQKSSQAPKLLFHYYDKDFNNEADTPDNFQSRRPNTSFCFLDIRSPGLGDTAMYLCATSVEVWGQETQYFGPGTRLLVL.

The chain combines TRBV25-1 with TRBJ2-1, with 10 bases fitting TRBD2. The V and J ends lost 0 bases and 7 bases, in that order; junction bases with no gene match: 9. The CDR3 length is 17 residues. In germline, CDR1 is MGHDK, CDR2 SYGVNS. The DNA of the CDR3 is TGTGCCAGCAGTGAATATCCGAGAGCGGGAGGGCGGAATGAGCAGTTCTTC. Protein product: CASSEYPRAGGRNEQFF.

A single count supports this clone. The rearrangement joins TRBV12-5 to TRBJ2-5; D not certain. Germline CDR1 LGHNT, CDR2 FRNRAP. CDR3 length: 16 amino acids. The V and J ends lost 5 bases and 3 bases respectively, with 19 bases between them. CDR3 in DNA: TGTGCTAGTGGTCTTCACACGTCAGCCCCGAAAGAGACCCAGTACTTC. Its protein is CASGLHTSAPKETQYF.

This clone was counted between two and nine times. V is TRBV5-1 and J is TRBJ1-5; 11 nucleotides agree with TRBD1. Germline V gene sequence: CDR1 SGHRS, CDR2 YFSETQ. This CDR3 contains 15 residues. V lost 3 bases, J lost 6 bases, and 5 bases stayed unmatched. The CDR3: CASSWTGGAGQPQHF. The CDR3 coding sequence is TGCGCCAGCAGCTGGACAGGGGGCGCGGGTCAGCCCCAGCATTTT.

This chain joins TRBV7-2 and TRBJ2-1; 7 bases fit TRBD1. Unmatched junction bases numbered 0, after V lost 4 bases and J lost 3 bases. Germline CDR1 SGHTA, CDR2 FQGNSA. The CDR3 consists of 13 residues. CDR3 in amino acids: CASSWDSYNEQFF. The DNA of the CDR3 is TGTGCCAGCAGCTGGGACAGCTACAATGAGCAGTTCTTC.

The V and J genes are TRBV4-1 and TRBJ2-3; a possible D gene is TRBD2 (6 bases). The CDR3 runs 16 residues. V dropped 1 base and J dropped 5 bases, with 16 bases sitting between them. The V gene's germline CDR1 is MGHRA and CDR2 YSYEKL. CDR3 protein: CASSQVGTLLGDTQYF. The CDR3 nucleotides read TGCGCCAGCAGCCAAGTCGGGACTCTACTAGGAGATACGCAGTATTTT.

V is TRBV27 and J is TRBJ1-2; D call uncertain. V lost 5 bases to trimming and J lost 4 bases, with 14 bases between them. This CDR3 contains 14 residues. Per the germline V gene, CDR1 is MNHEY and CDR2 is SMNVEV (reference sequence). Here the CDR3 DNA reads TGTGCCAGCAGTCCCCGGTTGGGTGGCTATGGCTACACCTTC. It encodes CASSPRLGGYGYTF.

The CDR3 DNA reads as TGTGCCAGCAGCCTGAAGGGACAGGGAAACACTGAAGCTTTCTTT. It encodes CASSLKGQGNTEAFF. This chain joins TRBV6-6 and TRBJ1-1; 9 bases line up with TRBD1. Germline V gene lookup returns CDR1 MNHNY and CDR2 SVGAGI (reference sequence). The V segment lost 6 bases and the J segment 2 bases; nucleotides outside the gene matches: 7. The CDR3 runs to 15 residues.

The V gene is TRBV11-2, the J gene TRBJ2-7; possibly TRBD1 or TRBD2 for D (5 bases each). The V gene lost 0 bases and the J gene lost 7 bases, with 16 bases spanning the gap. Germline CDR1 is SGHAT and CDR2 is FQNNGV. The CDR3 runs to 15 residues. CDR3 in DNA: TGTGCCAGCAGCTTAGATCCCACGGGGACGAGGGAGCAGTACTTC. Encoded protein: CASSLDPTGTREQYF.

The chain links TRBV4-1 to TRBJ1-2; D is uncertain. Germline V lookup: CDR1 MGHRA, CDR2 YSYEKL. The length of the CDR3 is 15 residues. Trimming pared 2 bases from V and 2 bases from J, leaving 12 bases between. The CDR3 reads CASSQTQHFNYGYTF. The CDR3, as DNA: TGCGCCAGCAGCCAAACTCAACACTTCAACTATGGCTACACCTTC.

This clone was counted a single time. The chain combines TRBV27 with TRBJ2-3, with a tentative D call TRBD1 (6 bases). V was clipped by 2 bases and J by 7 bases, with 10 bases between them. The CDR3 consists of 13 residues. Germline lookup yields CDR1 MNHEY and CDR2 SMNVEV (reference sequence). DNA of the CDR3: TGTGCCAGCAGTTTAGGGGGCTTCAATACGCAGTATTTT. This sequence encodes CASSLGGFNTQYF.

V and J are TRBV27 and TRBJ2-6, with 7 bases aligning to TRBD2. CDR1 MNHEY and CDR2 SMNVEV come from the germline V gene (reference sequence). The CDR3 is 15 amino acids. V lost 6 bases, J lost 4 bases, and 6 bases stayed unmatched. The CDR3 sequence is CASRGGGPGANVLTF. As DNA, the CDR3 is TGTGCCAGCAGGGGGGGAGGGCCCGGGGCCAACGTCCTGACTTTC.

The rearrangement links TRBV7-8 to TRBJ2-5, with a weak D call TRBD2 (5 bases). V lost 2 bases to trimming and J lost 0 bases, with 10 bases between them. The CDR3 runs 15 residues. Per germline, CDR1 SGHVS and CDR2 FQNEAQ. CDR3 residues: CASSLMSGHQETQYF. Written as DNA, the CDR3 is TGTGCCAGCAGCTTAATGAGCGGTCACCAAGAGACCCAGTACTTC.

This chain joins TRBV4-1 and TRBJ2-7, with 8 bases aligning to TRBD2. V lost 4 bases to trimming and J lost 0 bases; unmatched junction nucleotides: 2. This CDR3 comprises 14 residues. The germline gives CDR1 MGHRA, CDR2 YSYEKL. CDR3 amino acids: CASSRLASSYEQYF. The CDR3 bases are TGCGCCAGCAGCCGACTAGCGAGCTCCTACGAGCAGTACTTC.

CDR3 bases: TGTGCCAGCGGGCGGACGTTAATGAACACTGAAGCTTTCTTT. It specifies CASGRTLMNTEAFF. The V and J genes are TRBV6-1 and TRBJ1-1; no definite D call. This CDR3 spans 14 amino acids. Trimming shortened V by 8 bases and J by 0 bases, and 13 bases separated the two germline ends. CDR1 and CDR2 from the germline V gene are MNHNS and SASEGT.

This rearrangement joins TRBV2 to TRBJ1-6, with D tentatively TRBD1 (5 bases). Germline CDR1 is SNHLY and CDR2 is FYNNEI. With 5 bases removed from V and 3 bases from J, the gap between germline ends came to 14 bases. This CDR3 contains 16 residues. The CDR3 here is CASSSGTLLYNSPLHF. In DNA, the CDR3 is TGTGCCAGCAGTTCCGGGACCCTCCTCTATAATTCACCCCTCCACTTT.

Details on this clone: Other nucleotide sequences in the sample specify the same CDR3. The chain has TRBV5-4 and TRBJ2-7; TRBD1 might be the D (6 bases). The length of the CDR3 is 12 residues. CDR1 and CDR2 (germline): SGHNT, YYREEE (reference sequence). The V end lost 2 bases, the J end lost 3 bases, and 6 bases lay between the germline ends. Written as DNA, the CDR3 is TGTGCCAGCAGCTTAGGGGGCTACGAGCAGTACTTC. Protein: CASSLGGYEQYF.

This clone appeared a few times. The J gene is TRBJ1-1, the V gene TRBV5-4; D ambiguous. V lost 0 bases, J lost 0 bases, and 3 bases lay in between. The germline V gene encodes CDR1 SGHNT and CDR2 YYREEE (reference sequence). This CDR3 has 13 residues. CDR3 protein: CASSLGVNTEAFF. CDR3 DNA sequence: TGTGCCAGCAGCTTGGGGGTGAACACTGAAGCTTTCTTT.

The genes are TRBV4-1 and TRBJ2-1; 9 bases are a match to TRBD1. The CDR3 covers 14 residues. Trimming took 4 bases from V and 4 from J; bases not matched to a gene: 2. Germline-derived CDR1 and CDR2 are MGHRA and YSYEKL. This chain's CDR3 is CASSRGQGYNEQFF. CDR3 coding DNA: TGCGCCAGCAGCCGAGGACAGGGGTACAATGAGCAGTTCTTC.

The CDR3 DNA is TGTGCCAGCAGCTGGCGGGACAGGGTGGTTGGCTACACCTTC. Protein sequence: CASSWRDRVVGYTF. The rearrangement uses TRBV5-4 and TRBJ1-2, with 9 positions matching TRBD1. Looked up from germline, CDR1 is SGHNT and CDR2 is YYREEE (reference sequence). The CDR3 contains 14 residues. Trimming took 3 bases from V and 7 from J; bases not matched to a gene: 7. Using reference TRBV5-4 and TRBJ1-2 for the parts outside the CDR3, the full variable domain is ETGVTQSPTHLIKTRGQQVTLRCSSQSGHNTVSWYQQALGQGPQFIFQYYREEENGRGNFPPRFSGLQFPNYSSELNVNALELDDSALYLCASSWRDRVVGYTFGSGTRLTVV.

This chain links TRBV27 with TRBJ1-5, with D perhaps matching TRBD1 (5 bases). The CDR3 sequence is 16 residues long. The germline V gene has CDR1 MNHEY and CDR2 SMNVEV (reference sequence). V lost 5 bases to trimming and J lost 2 bases, with 16 bases between them. The CDR3 loop is CASSLRWGVGNQPQHF. The CDR3 nucleotides read TGTGCCAGCAGTCTCCGATGGGGGGTCGGCAATCAGCCCCAGCATTTT.